This entry describes one TCR beta chain. The antigen it recognizes is unknown. Per-base qualities were not stored, and no clone one base away is much larger. The immunoSEQ hsTCRB assay version 4 in survey mode was used to sequence TCRbeta repertoires from genomic DNA. Genomic DNA was diluted to around 10 ng/uL, using up to roughly 1 ug per sample for TCRbeta sequencing. The paper's processing steps were these. TCRbeta data analysis was done in ImmunoSeq Analyzer 3.0, and diversity was calculated on productive nucleotide rearrangements. Lower-bound TCR diversity was estimated with the improved Chao index, and clonality with the Gini coefficient using the Immunarch R package. Different nucleotide rearrangements encoding the same CDR3beta amino acid sequence were counted as distinct clonotypes. Differential abundance analysis identified TCRbeta sequences significantly enriched in antigen-responding cells relative to anti-CD3/anti-CD28-activated cells. GLIPH2 grouped TCRs by predicted peptide-MHC specificity, both within each participant and across combined participant data sets. Drawn from immuneACCESS, this table holds only the in-frame rearrangements with V and J called that TCRdb kept. Clones are partly lost; checked studies trace under half to an unresolved V gene and leave the rest unexplained. That table supplies the V and J calls and clone size; D and trimming were determined from the DNA. Present in this sample are 35,000 to 45,000 clones, about 85% of which were seen just once. 0.45% to 0.5% of the sample is taken by the ten largest.

Reading the label with the study, this specimen's treatment or condition is: suppressive antiretroviral therapy. As a nonspecific positive control representing the CD4+ T cell repertoire, cells were stimulated with anti-CD3/anti-CD28 magnetic beads. Sorting of responding CD4+ T cells was based on upregulation of both CD40 ligand and CD69. HIV-1-infected adults in whom suppressive ART had been started during chronic infection were enrolled as participants. Plasma HIV-1 RNA had been undetectable (below 50 copies/mL) in participants for at least 4 years. To be included, participants needed a CD4+ T cell count above 400 cells/uL and a positive CMV serology. Before stimulation, PBMCs were isolated using density centrifugation and depleted of CD8+ T cells. For less than 20 hours, the CD8-depleted PBMCs were stimulated with anti-CD28/CD49d costimulation, a CD40-blocking antibody, and enfuvirtide to prevent new infections. Sorting was done on either a Beckman Coulter MoFlo Legacy or an XDP sorter, and propidium iodide was used to exclude dead cells. Genomic DNA was extracted with the QIAamp DNA Mini Kit for samples above one million cells, otherwise with the Quick-DNA Microprep Kit.

The data stem from a study of persistence of HIV-infected CD4 T cells (dated by TCRdb to the early 2020s). General notes on the study: Suppressive ART had been received by participants for a median of roughly 8 years. Cross-participant TCR cluster analysis included 8 or 9 participants for CMV and more than five participants for Gag. Anti-CD3/anti-CD28 stimulation activated a higher proportion of cells, with a lower memory fraction, than antigen stimulation. The study isolated CMV- and HIV-1 Gag-responding CD4+ T cells from ART-treated individuals to examine antigen-driven clonal expansion of HIV-1-infected cells. Peripheral blood samples of up to about 200 mL were taken at multiple time points, with the exception of a couple of participants who underwent leukapheresis at a single time point. The clonality of all cells in each sorted population was assessed by TCRbeta sequencing, whereas the clonality of infected cells was assessed by proviral sequencing.

CDR1 and CDR2, per the germline V gene, are MDHEN and SYDVKM. The CDR3 runs 14 residues from the cysteine to the phenylalanine. Of the read, only the CDR3 DNA is kept; its 42 bases are in frame from base 1. For this chain, trimming is 6 bases at the V end and 3 bases at the J end, and the number of junction bases without a gene match is 4. General conclusions and limits of the study: Degenerate expanded CDR3beta sequences were enriched in antigen-responding cells, suggesting convergent selection of CD4+ responses to CMV and Gag. Bulk TCR analyses could not be restricted to the rare CMV-responding cells that actually carried HIV-1 proviruses. Significantly lower TCRbeta richness was observed in CMV- and Gag-responding cells than in anti-CD3/anti-CD28-responding cells, and higher oligoclonality was observed in CMV-responding cells than in CD3/CD28-stimulated and Gag-responding cells. A correlation was observed between TCR oligoclonality and proviral oligoclonality within the same sorted populations. The study involved few individuals and tested only a limited range of antigens.

The input for sequencing was CD4+ T cells sorted from PBMCs after roughly 20-hour stimulation, taken from a patient who received antiretroviral therapy. The cell subset or site label on this specimen signifies: CD40L+CD69+ CD4 T cells responding to anti-CD3/anti-CD28 beads, representing the overall repertoire. The rearranged segments are TRBV28 and TRBJ1-2; 10 of the junction bases match TRBD1. The clonotype comes from an adult woman with HIV who was CMV-seropositive. The DNA sequence is TGTGCCAGCAGACGACAGGGGGCAGACTATGGCTACACCTTC. This gives the protein CASRRQGADYGYTF.